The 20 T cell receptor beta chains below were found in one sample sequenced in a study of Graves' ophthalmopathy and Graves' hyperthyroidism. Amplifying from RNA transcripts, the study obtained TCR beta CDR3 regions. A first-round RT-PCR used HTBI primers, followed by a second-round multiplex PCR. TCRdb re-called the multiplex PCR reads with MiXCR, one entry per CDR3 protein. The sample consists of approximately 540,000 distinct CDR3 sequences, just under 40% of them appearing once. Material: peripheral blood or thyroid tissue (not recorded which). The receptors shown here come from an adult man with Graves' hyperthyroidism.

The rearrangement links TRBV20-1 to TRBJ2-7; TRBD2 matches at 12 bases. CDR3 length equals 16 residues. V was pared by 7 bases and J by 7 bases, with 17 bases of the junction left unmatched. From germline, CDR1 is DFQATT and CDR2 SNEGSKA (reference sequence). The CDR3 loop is CSVRLAGVKIYNEQYF. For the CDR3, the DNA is TGCAGTGTCAGACTAGCGGGGGTCAAGATCTACAATGAGCAGTACTTC.

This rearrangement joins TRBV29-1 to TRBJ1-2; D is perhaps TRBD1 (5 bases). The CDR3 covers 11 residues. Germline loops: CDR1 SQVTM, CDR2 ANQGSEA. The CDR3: CSEKKGSGYTF. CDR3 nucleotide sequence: TGCAGTGAAAAGAAGGGGTCTGGCTACACCTTC.

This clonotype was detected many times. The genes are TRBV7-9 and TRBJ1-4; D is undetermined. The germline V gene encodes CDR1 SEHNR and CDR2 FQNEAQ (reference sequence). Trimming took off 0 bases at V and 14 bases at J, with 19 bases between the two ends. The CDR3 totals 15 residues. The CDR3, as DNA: TGTGCCAGCAGCTTAGCGCCGGTTCCACAAAATGGGCTGTTTTTT. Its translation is CASSLAPVPQNGLFF.

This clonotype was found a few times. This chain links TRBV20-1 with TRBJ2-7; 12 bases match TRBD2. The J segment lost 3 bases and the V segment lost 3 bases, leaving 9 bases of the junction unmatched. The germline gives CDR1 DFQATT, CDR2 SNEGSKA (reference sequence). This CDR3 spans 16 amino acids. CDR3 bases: TGCAGTGCTAGCCCTCTAGCGGGGGGGCCCTACTACGAGCAGTACTTC. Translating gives CSASPLAGGPYYEQYF.

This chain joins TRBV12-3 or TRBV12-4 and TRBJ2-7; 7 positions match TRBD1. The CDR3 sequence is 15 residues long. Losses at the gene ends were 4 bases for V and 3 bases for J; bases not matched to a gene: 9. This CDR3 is CASSSPTQGIYEQYF. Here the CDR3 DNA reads TGTGCCAGCAGTTCTCCAACACAGGGGATCTACGAGCAGTACTTC.

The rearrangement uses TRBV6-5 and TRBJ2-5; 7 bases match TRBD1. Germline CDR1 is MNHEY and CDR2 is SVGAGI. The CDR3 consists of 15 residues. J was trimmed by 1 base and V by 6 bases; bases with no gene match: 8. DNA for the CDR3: TGTGCCAGCAGCCGGCCGGGACAGCGCCAAGAGACCCAGTACTTC. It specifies CASSRPGQRQETQYF.

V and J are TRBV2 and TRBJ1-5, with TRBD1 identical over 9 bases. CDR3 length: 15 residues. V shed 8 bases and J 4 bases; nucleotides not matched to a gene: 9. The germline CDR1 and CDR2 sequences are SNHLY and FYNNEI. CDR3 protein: CASLTGTGPNQPQHF. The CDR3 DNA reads TGTGCCAGCCTGACCGGGACAGGGCCTAATCAGCCCCAGCATTTT.

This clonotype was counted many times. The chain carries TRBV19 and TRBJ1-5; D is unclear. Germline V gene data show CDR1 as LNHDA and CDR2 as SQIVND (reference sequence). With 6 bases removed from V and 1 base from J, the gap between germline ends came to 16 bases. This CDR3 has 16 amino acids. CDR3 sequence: CASRKEGRTSNQPQHF. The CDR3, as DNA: TGTGCCAGTAGGAAGGAGGGTCGGACCAGCAATCAGCCCCAGCATTTT.

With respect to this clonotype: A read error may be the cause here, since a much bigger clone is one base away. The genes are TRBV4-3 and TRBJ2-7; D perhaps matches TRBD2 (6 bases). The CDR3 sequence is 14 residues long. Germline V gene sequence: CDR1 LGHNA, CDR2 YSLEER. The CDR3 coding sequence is TGCGCCAGCAACCAAGTCCAGGGAGGATACGAGCAGTACTTC. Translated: CASNQVQGGYEQYF.

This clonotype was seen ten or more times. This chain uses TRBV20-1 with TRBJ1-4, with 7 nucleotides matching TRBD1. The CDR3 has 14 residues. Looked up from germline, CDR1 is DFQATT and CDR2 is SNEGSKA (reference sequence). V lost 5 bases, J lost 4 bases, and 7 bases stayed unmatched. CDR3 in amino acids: CSAQQTGLNEKLFF. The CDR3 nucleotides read TGCAGTGCTCAACAGACAGGGCTTAATGAAAAACTGTTTTTT.

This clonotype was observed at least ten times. CDR3: CASSLAENTGELFF. The CDR3 nucleotides read TGTGCCAGCAGCCTAGCGGAAAACACCGGGGAGCTGTTTTTT. The chain links TRBV4-2 to TRBJ2-2, with a possible D match to TRBD2 (6 bases). The length of the CDR3 is 14 residues. Germline V gene data show CDR1 as LGHNA and CDR2 as YNFKEQ. V was cut by 4 bases and J by 2 bases, with 8 bases left in between.

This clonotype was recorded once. In nucleotides, the CDR3 is TGTGCCAGCAGCCCCGACAGTGGGACCGGGGAGCTGTTTTTT. It encodes CASSPDSGTGELFF. V gene TRBV11-3 combines with J gene TRBJ2-2; tentative D call: TRBD1 (5 bases). Germline assignment: CDR1 SGHNT and CDR2 YENEEA. Trimming shortened V by 5 bases and J by 5 bases, and 12 bases separated the two germline ends. The CDR3 has 14 amino acids. Supplemented by reference TRBV11-3 and TRBJ2-2, the full variable domain reads EAGVVQSPRYKIIEKKQPVAFWCNPISGHNTLYWYLQNLGQGPELLIRYENEEAVDDSQLPKDRFSAERLKGVDSTLKIQPAELGDSAVYLCASSPDSGTGELFFGEGSRLTVL.

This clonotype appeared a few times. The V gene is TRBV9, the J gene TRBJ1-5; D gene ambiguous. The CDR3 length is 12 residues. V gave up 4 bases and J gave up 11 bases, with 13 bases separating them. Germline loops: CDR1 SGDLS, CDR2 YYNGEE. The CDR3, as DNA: TGTGCCAGCAGCTTGGACCAAGAGACCCAGCATTTT. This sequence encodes CASSLDQETQHF. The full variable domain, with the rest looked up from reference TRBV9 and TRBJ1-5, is DSGVTQTPKHLITATGQRVTLRCSPRSGDLSVYWYQQSLDQGLQFLIQYYNGEERAKGNILERFSAQQFPDLHSELNLSSLELGDSALYFCASSLDQETQHFGDGTRLSIL.

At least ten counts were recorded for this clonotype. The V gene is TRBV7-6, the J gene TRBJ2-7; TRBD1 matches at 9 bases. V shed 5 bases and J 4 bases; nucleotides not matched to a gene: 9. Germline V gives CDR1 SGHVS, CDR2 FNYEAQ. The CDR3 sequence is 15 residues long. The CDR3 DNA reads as TGTGCCAGCAGCCCTCCCCGGACAGGGGCTTACGAGCAGTACTTC. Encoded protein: CASSPPRTGAYEQYF.

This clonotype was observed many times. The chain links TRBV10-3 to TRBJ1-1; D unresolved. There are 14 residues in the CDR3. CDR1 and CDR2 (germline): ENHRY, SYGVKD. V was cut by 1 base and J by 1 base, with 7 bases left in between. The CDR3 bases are TGTGCCATCAGTGAGTGGTCCCGGAACACTGAAGCTTTCTTT. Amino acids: CAISEWSRNTEAFF.

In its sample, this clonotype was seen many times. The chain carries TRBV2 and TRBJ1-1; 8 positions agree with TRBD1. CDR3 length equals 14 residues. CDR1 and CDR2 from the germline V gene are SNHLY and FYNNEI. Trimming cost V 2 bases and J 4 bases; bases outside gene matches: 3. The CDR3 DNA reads TGTGCCAGCAGTGAAATCACAGGGGGCACTGAAGCTTTCTTT. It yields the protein CASSEITGGTEAFF.

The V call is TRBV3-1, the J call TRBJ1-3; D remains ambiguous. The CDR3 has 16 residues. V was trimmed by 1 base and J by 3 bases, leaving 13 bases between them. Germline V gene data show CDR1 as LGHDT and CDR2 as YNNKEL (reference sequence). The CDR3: CASSQASYSYGNTIYF. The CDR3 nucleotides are TGTGCCAGCAGCCAAGCGTCGTACAGCTATGGAAACACCATATATTTT.

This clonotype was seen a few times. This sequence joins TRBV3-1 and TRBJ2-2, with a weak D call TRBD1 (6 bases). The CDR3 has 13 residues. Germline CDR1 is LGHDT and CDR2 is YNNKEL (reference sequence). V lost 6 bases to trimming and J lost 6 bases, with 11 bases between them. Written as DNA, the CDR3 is TGTGCCAGCAGACAAACAGGGTCCGGGGAGCTGTTTTTT. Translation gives CASRQTGSGELFF.

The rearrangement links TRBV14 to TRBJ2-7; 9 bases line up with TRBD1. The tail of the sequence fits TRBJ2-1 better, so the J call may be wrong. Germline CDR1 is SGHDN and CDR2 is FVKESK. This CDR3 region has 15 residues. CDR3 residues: CASSRRDRAYNEQFF. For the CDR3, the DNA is TGTGCCAGCAGCCGACGGGACAGGGCCTACAATGAGCAGTTCTTC.

CDR3 protein: CSVERVAGAQETQYF. In DNA, the CDR3 is TGCAGCGTTGAAAGAGTAGCGGGAGCCCAAGAGACCCAGTACTTC. This chain joins TRBV29-1 and TRBJ2-5; 9 bases agree with TRBD2. CDR3 size: 15 residues. Looked up from germline, CDR1 is SQVTM and CDR2 is ANQGSEA. The ends lost 2 bases at V and 1 base at J; junction bases unmatched: 5.